Below, one T cell receptor (beta chain) is given with its context. Germline CDR1 and CDR2: GTSNPN and SVGIG (reference sequence). The CDR3 is made up of 14 amino acids. After removal of 2 bases from V and 2 bases from J, the junction contained 4 bases not matched to a gene. Sequencing used immunoSEQ multiplex PCR; TCRdb keeps in-frame clones, though not all of them. The sample lists some 410,000 clones; 88% were seen once. These data belong to a study of blood T cell repertoires in COVID-19. The overall study: COVID-19 samples, acute and convalescent, were from the United States, Italy and Spain. PBMCs, B-cell-depleted T cells, or T cells provided the cDNA or gDNA that made up the material.

Participants came from about 24 US areas, aged about 18 to 89 years. Assignments of participants to cohorts depended upon their own reported clinical history. The clonotype was recovered from a woman aged 25 to 45 with acute COVID-19. Sequenced input: PBMCs or T cells enriched from blood (not recorded which). The chain has TRBV30 and TRBJ2-7; 9 bases are shared with TRBD2. This CDR3 reads CAWSLAGRTYEQYF. The CDR3 nucleotides read TGTGCCTGGAGTCTAGCGGGGCGCACCTACGAGCAGTACTTC.